This TCR beta chain was recovered during a study of T cells in tumors after PD-1 blockade. Study-wide background: Mean per blood sample: some 120,000 templates (roughly 22,000-257,772), around 38,000 unique clonotypes.

Assay: immunoSEQ multiplex PCR; the TCRdb copy retains only in-frame clones and omits some. The table includes about 47,000 clones, 75% to 85% detected once. The V gene end was trimmed by 6 bases and the J gene end by 1 base; junction bases not matched to a gene: 6. Germline V gives CDR1 MNHEY, CDR2 SVGAGI. The CDR3 loop spans 15 amino acids. This sequence joins TRBV6-5 and TRBJ2-5, with 9 bases aligning to TRBD2. The sequence derives from a human donor with basal cell carcinoma. The sequencing used PBMCs, collected before anti-PD-1 treatment. The CDR3 DNA reads TGTGCCAGCAGAAGGAGCGGGGGGCCCCAAGAGACCCAGTACTTC. Amino acid sequence: CASRRSGGPQETQYF.